These T cell receptor beta chains were read from a single sample in a study of cytomegalovirus exposure and HLA in healthy donors. The method was immunoSEQ multiplex PCR; TCRdb's version includes in-frame clones alone and lacks a portion of them. The sample records over 150,000 clones, approximately 82% being singletons. Sequencing was performed on PBMCs. These receptors all stem from a woman in her thirties in good health and CMV-seropositive. The CDR3 runs from the conserved cysteine through the conserved F or W. The D gene is left open where the match is weak. Some rows mark clone size as missing; the rest say once, few, many or name a class of expanded clone.

size: few; length: 13; V: TRBV2; J: TRBJ1-2; D: NA; CDR3: CASSESRSRGYTF; DNA: TGTGCCAGCAGTGAATCGCGGTCCCGAGGCTACACCTTC
size: once; length: 15; V: TRBV28; J: TRBJ2-5; D: TRBD2; CDR3: CASRGTSGSLWTQYF; DNA: TGTGCCAGCAGGGGCACTAGCGGGAGTCTTTGGACCCAGTACTTC
size: NA; length: 11; V: TRBV20-1; J: TRBJ2-1; D: TRBD1; CDR3: CSWTGDNEQFF; DNA: TGCAGTTGGACAGGGGACAATGAGCAGTTCTTC
size: NA; length: 15; V: TRBV5-1; J: TRBJ1-1; D: TRBD1; CDR3: CASSLEGQGFAEAFF; DNA: TGCGCCAGCAGCTTGGAGGGACAGGGGTTTGCTGAAGCTTTCTTT
size: few; length: 12; V: TRBV4-2; J: TRBJ1-2; D: TRBD1; CDR3: CASSPTGGGYTF; DNA: TGTGCCAGCAGCCCGACAGGGGGCGGCTACACCTTC
size: once; length: 15; V: TRBV6-1; J: TRBJ1-4; D: TRBD1; CDR3: CASSEIQGANEKLFF; DNA: TGTGCCAGCAGTGAAATACAGGGGGCTAATGAAAAACTGTTTTTT
size: NA; length: 13; V: TRBV6-1; J: TRBJ1-5; D: NA; CDR3: CASSASLGQPQHF; DNA: TGTGCCAGCAGTGCGTCACTAGGTCAGCCCCAGCATTTT
size: NA; length: 13; V: TRBV27; J: TRBJ2-4; D: NA; CDR3: CASSGGIGNIQYF; DNA: TGTGCCAGCAGCGGAGGGATTGGAAACATTCAGTACTTC
size: NA; length: 12; V: TRBV2; J: TRBJ2-7; D: NA; CDR3: CATAFDRYEQYF; DNA: TGTGCCACCGCCTTCGACAGATACGAGCAGTACTTC
size: once; length: 18; V: TRBV6-1; J: TRBJ2-1; D: NA; CDR3: CASSEAVGRGERYNEQFF; DNA: TGTGCCAGCAGTGAAGCGGTAGGCAGGGGCGAACGTTACAATGAGCAGTTCTTC
size: NA; length: 16; V: TRBV5-4; J: TRBJ2-1; D: TRBD2; CDR3: CASRPGGSVTYNEQFF; DNA: TGTGCCAGCAGACCAGGCGGGAGTGTAACCTACAATGAGCAGTTCTTC
size: NA; length: 15; V: TRBV27; J: TRBJ1-4; D: NA; CDR3: CASSSYDRTFGKLFF; DNA: TGTGCCAGCAGTTCCTATGACCGGACATTTGGAAAACTGTTTTTT
size: NA; length: 16; V: TRBV14; J: TRBJ2-3; D: NA; CDR3: CASSPTAAMVADTQYF; DNA: TGTGCCAGCAGCCCAACGGCGGCGATGGTAGCAGATACGCAGTATTTT
size: NA; length: 16; V: TRBV19; J: TRBJ2-2; D: TRBD2; CDR3: CASSIASGGNTGELFF; DNA: TGTGCCAGTAGTATAGCTAGCGGGGGTAACACCGGGGAGCTGTTTTTT
size: NA; length: 18; V: TRBV14; J: TRBJ2-1; D: NA; CDR3: CASSQDTLALSSYNEQFF; DNA: TGTGCCAGCAGCCAAGATACTCTAGCGTTGAGCTCCTACAATGAGCAGTTCTTC
size: NA; length: 14; V: TRBV19; J: TRBJ2-2; D: NA; CDR3: CASSKTPNTGELFF; DNA: TGTGCCAGTAGTAAGACACCAAACACCGGGGAGCTGTTTTTT
size: few; length: 15; V: TRBV5-1; J: TRBJ1-2; D: TRBD1; CDR3: CASSSGTGSRYGYTF; DNA: TGCGCCAGCAGCTCAGGGACAGGGAGCCGCTATGGCTACACCTTC
size: NA; length: 13; V: TRBV6-5; J: TRBJ1-2; D: TRBD1; CDR3: CASRELTGYGYTF; DNA: TGTGCCAGCAGAGAATTGACAGGGTATGGCTACACCTTC
size: NA; length: 14; V: TRBV6-6; J: TRBJ2-7; D: NA; CDR3: CASNTLLGTYEQYF; DNA: TGTGCCAGCAACACATTACTAGGAACCTACGAGCAGTACTTC
size: NA; length: 10; V: TRBV20-1; J: TRBJ2-1; D: NA; CDR3: CSAARDTQFF; DNA: TGCAGTGCTGCCCGGGACACCCAGTTCTTC
size: once; length: 15; V: TRBV10-3; J: TRBJ2-3; D: NA; CDR3: CAISGLGVGTDTQYF; DNA: TGTGCCATCAGTGGCCTAGGGGTAGGGACAGATACGCAGTATTTT
size: NA; length: 15; V: TRBV5-8; J: TRBJ2-1; D: NA; CDR3: CASSRTTAYYNEQFF; DNA: TGTGCCAGCAGCAGAACGACAGCCTACTACAATGAGCAGTTCTTC
size: NA; length: 13; V: TRBV4-1; J: TRBJ2-7; D: NA; CDR3: CASSQDHEYEQYF; DNA: TGCGCCAGCAGCCAAGATCACGAGTACGAGCAGTACTTC
size: NA; length: 14; V: TRBV6-1; J: TRBJ1-1; D: NA; CDR3: CASGEGQGWTEAFF; DNA: TGTGCCAGCGGGGAAGGGCAGGGGTGGACTGAAGCTTTCTTT
size: NA; length: 16; V: TRBV6-6; J: TRBJ1-1; D: TRBD1; CDR3: CASSSKGQGGNTEAFF; DNA: TGTGCCAGCAGTTCCAAGGGACAGGGCGGGAACACTGAAGCTTTCTTT
size: NA; length: 13; V: TRBV5-1; J: TRBJ1-1; D: NA; CDR3: CASSLRVDYEAFF; DNA: TGCGCCAGCAGCTTGAGGGTGGACTATGAAGCTTTCTTT
size: NA; length: 14; V: TRBV19; J: TRBJ2-7; D: TRBD1; CDR3: CASSPGTGDYEQYF; DNA: TGTGCCAGTAGTCCCGGGACAGGAGACTACGAGCAGTACTTC
size: NA; length: 12; V: TRBV25-1; J: TRBJ1-2; D: NA; CDR3: CASTLGGGGYTF; DNA: TGTGCCAGCACCCTCGGGGGGGGCGGCTACACCTTC
size: NA; length: 17; V: TRBV5-1; J: TRBJ2-1; D: TRBD2; CDR3: CASSSGTSGRAVDEQFF; DNA: TGCGCCAGCAGCTCTGGGACTAGCGGGAGGGCCGTCGATGAGCAGTTCTTC
size: NA; length: 16; V: TRBV6-5; J: TRBJ2-3; D: NA; CDR3: CASSWSLGGGADTQYF; DNA: TGTGCCAGCAGTTGGTCTCTGGGAGGGGGTGCAGATACGCAGTATTTT
size: few; length: 15; V: TRBV7-8; J: TRBJ1-5; D: NA; CDR3: CASSLGTIGNQPQHF; DNA: TGTGCCAGCAGCTTGGGGACTATAGGCAATCAGCCCCAGCATTTT
size: NA; length: 16; V: TRBV9; J: TRBJ2-7; D: TRBD2; CDR3: CASSPGLAGDYYEQYF; DNA: TGTGCCAGCAGCCCGGGACTAGCGGGAGATTACTACGAGCAGTACTTC
size: NA; length: 15; V: TRBV7-9; J: TRBJ2-7; D: TRBD2; CDR3: CASSAGTSGIYEQYF; DNA: TGTGCCAGCAGCGCCGGGACTAGCGGAATCTACGAGCAGTACTTC
size: NA; length: 16; V: TRBV5-1; J: TRBJ2-7; D: TRBD1; CDR3: CASSLGISGTAYEQYF; DNA: TGCGCCAGCAGCTTGGGGATATCCGGGACAGCCTACGAGCAGTACTTC
size: NA; length: 15; V: TRBV6-5; J: TRBJ1-1; D: TRBD1; CDR3: CASSSPGQGNTEAFF; DNA: TGTGCCAGCAGTTCCCCGGGACAGGGGAACACTGAAGCTTTCTTT
size: NA; length: 13; V: TRBV29-1; J: TRBJ2-1; D: NA; CDR3: CSVTYGVLDEQFF; DNA: TGCAGCGTGACTTATGGTGTACTCGATGAGCAGTTCTTC
size: NA; length: 14; V: TRBV27; J: TRBJ2-5; D: TRBD1; CDR3: CASSLYRGQETQYF; DNA: TGTGCCAGCAGTTTATACAGGGGGCAAGAGACCCAGTACTTC
size: NA; length: 14; V: TRBV2; J: TRBJ2-3; D: NA; CDR3: CASSEARGTDTQYF; DNA: TGTGCCAGCAGTGAAGCACGAGGCACAGATACGCAGTATTTT
size: NA; length: 15; V: TRBV18; J: TRBJ1-2; D: TRBD1; CDR3: CASSPLTGDSVGYTF; DNA: TGTGCCAGCTCACCCTTGACAGGGGACTCCGTCGGCTACACCTTC
size: NA; length: 15; V: TRBV5-6; J: TRBJ2-6; D: NA; CDR3: CASRIMSSAANVLTF; DNA: TGTGCCAGCAGGATAATGAGCTCTGCGGCCAACGTCCTGACTTTC
size: NA; length: 14; V: TRBV27; J: TRBJ1-2; D: TRBD1; CDR3: CASRPGTGVYGYTF; DNA: TGTGCCAGCAGACCCGGGACAGGGGTATATGGCTACACCTTC
size: NA; length: 16; V: TRBV27; J: TRBJ2-2; D: NA; CDR3: CASSLQGPISSGELFF; DNA: TGTGCCAGCAGTTTACAGGGGCCCATCTCTAGCGGGGAGCTGTTTTTT
size: few; length: 13; V: TRBV29-1; J: TRBJ2-7; D: TRBD1; CDR3: CSVVRDRGNEQYF; DNA: TGCAGCGTTGTACGGGACAGGGGCAACGAGCAGTACTTC
size: NA; length: 14; V: TRBV6-1; J: TRBJ2-7; D: TRBD1; CDR3: CASSRRQGTYEQYF; DNA: TGTGCCAGCAGTAGACGACAGGGAACCTACGAGCAGTACTTC
size: NA; length: 15; V: TRBV4-1; J: TRBJ2-1; D: TRBD2; CDR3: CASNLELAGYNEQFF; DNA: TGCGCCAGCAATCTAGAACTAGCGGGGTACAATGAGCAGTTCTTC
size: few; length: 15; V: TRBV9; J: TRBJ2-1; D: TRBD2; CDR3: CASSVVAGVVNEQFF; DNA: TGTGCCAGCAGCGTAGTGGCGGGAGTGGTCAATGAGCAGTTCTTC
size: NA; length: 12; V: TRBV10-3; J: TRBJ1-1; D: NA; CDR3: CATDHDNSEAFF; DNA: TGTGCCACCGACCACGACAATTCTGAAGCTTTCTTT
size: NA; length: 10; V: TRBV2; J: TRBJ2-7; D: NA; CDR3: CASSYKEQYF; DNA: TGTGCCAGCAGCTATAAGGAGCAGTACTTC